This TCR beta chain was obtained from a study of cytomegalovirus exposure and HLA in healthy donors. Broader study findings: While the bulk of TCR sequences proved rare, some public TCRs turned up in many donors. Common viral pathogens (according to a later analysis) appeared linked to several of the most significant clusters.

After removal of 5 bases from V and 1 base from J, the junction contained 8 bases not matched to a gene. Germline lookup yields CDR1 LNHDA and CDR2 SQIVND (reference sequence). The CDR3 totals 15 residues. PCR used 60 Vbeta primers and 13 Jbeta primers. The method was immunoSEQ multiplex PCR; TCRdb's version includes in-frame clones alone and lacks a portion of them. The table records 100,000 to 150,000 clones, 81% of them present only once. Concerning this clone itself: Its antigen is not identified.

This sequence joins TRBV19 and TRBJ2-7, with TRBD1 matching over 7 bases. The receptor was derived from a young man in good health and CMV-seronegative. Source material: PBMCs. The chain's CDR3 is CASSPRDSDSYEQYF. In nucleotides, the CDR3 is TGTGCCAGTAGTCCCCGGGACAGCGATTCCTACGAGCAGTACTTC.